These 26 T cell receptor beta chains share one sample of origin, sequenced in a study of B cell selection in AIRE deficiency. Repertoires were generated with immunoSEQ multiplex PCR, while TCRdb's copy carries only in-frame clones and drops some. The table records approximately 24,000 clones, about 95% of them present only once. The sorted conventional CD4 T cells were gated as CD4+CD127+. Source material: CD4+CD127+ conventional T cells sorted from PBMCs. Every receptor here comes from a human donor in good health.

DNA for the CDR3: TGTGCCAGCAGCTTGTCTTCCGACACTGAAGCTTTCTTT. Translating it yields CASSLSSDTEAFF. The chain combines TRBV7-3 with TRBJ1-1; no clear D gene. V lost 3 bases and J 3 bases, leaving 8 bases between the germline ends. Germline CDR1 SGHTA, CDR2 FQGTGA. The CDR3 extends over 13 amino acids.

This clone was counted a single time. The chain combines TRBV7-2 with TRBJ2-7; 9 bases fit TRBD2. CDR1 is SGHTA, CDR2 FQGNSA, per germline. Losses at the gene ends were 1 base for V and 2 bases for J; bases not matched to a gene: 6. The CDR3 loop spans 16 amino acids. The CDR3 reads CASSLVSGGGTYEQYF. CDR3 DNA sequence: TGTGCCAGCAGCTTAGTTAGCGGGGGCGGAACCTACGAGCAGTACTTC.

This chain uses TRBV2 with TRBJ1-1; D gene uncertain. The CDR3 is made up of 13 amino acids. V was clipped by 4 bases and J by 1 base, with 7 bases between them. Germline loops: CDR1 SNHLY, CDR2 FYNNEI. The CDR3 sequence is CASSGRENTEAFF. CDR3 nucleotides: TGTGCCAGCAGTGGAAGGGAGAACACTGAAGCTTTCTTT.

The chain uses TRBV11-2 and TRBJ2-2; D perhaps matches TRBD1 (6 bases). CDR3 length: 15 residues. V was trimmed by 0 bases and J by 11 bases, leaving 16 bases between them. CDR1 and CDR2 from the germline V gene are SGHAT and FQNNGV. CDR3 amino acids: CASSLDGGHSGELFF. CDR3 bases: TGTGCCAGCAGCTTAGATGGGGGCCATTCAGGAGAGCTGTTTTTT.

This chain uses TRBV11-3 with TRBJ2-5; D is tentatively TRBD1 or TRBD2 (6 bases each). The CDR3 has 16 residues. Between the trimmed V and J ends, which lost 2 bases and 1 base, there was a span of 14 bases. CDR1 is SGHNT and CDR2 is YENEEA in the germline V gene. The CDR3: CASSLSWGAAQETQYF. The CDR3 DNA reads TGTGCCAGCAGCTTATCCTGGGGGGCCGCCCAAGAGACCCAGTACTTC. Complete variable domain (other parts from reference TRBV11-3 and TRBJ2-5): EAGVVQSPRYKIIEKKQPVAFWCNPISGHNTLYWYLQNLGQGPELLIRYENEEAVDDSQLPKDRFSAERLKGVDSTLKIQPAELGDSAVYLCASSLSWGAAQETQYFGPGTRLLVL.

As DNA, the CDR3 is TGTGCCAGTAGTACCGACAGGGGGCGCCCGTACGAGCAGTACTTC. Residues: CASSTDRGRPYEQYF. V gene TRBV19 combines with J gene TRBJ2-7, with 10 bases that match TRBD1. The CDR3 consists of 15 residues. V trimming: 4 bases; J trimming: 4 bases; junction bases outside the gene matches: 7. In germline, CDR1 is LNHDA, CDR2 SQIVND (reference sequence).

CDR3 in amino acids: CASSETPYPQPQHF. The CDR3, as DNA: TGTGCCAGCAGTGAAACCCCCTACCCTCAGCCCCAGCATTTT. J is TRBJ1-5 and V is TRBV6-1; D is unclear. CDR1 and CDR2 from the germline V gene are MNHNS and SASEGT. The V and J ends lost 2 bases and 6 bases respectively, with 11 bases between them. This CDR3 has 14 residues.

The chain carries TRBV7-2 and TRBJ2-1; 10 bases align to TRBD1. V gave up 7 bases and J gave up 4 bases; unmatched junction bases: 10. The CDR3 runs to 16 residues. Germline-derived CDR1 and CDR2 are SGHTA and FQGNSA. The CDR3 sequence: CASTATPGQGYNEQFF. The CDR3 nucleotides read TGTGCCAGCACCGCTACCCCGGGACAGGGGTACAATGAGCAGTTCTTC.

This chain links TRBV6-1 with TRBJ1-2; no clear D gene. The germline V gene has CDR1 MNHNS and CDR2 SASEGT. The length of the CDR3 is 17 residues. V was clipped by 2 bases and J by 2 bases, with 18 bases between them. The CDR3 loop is CASSEYVWPFPNYGYTF. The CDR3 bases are TGTGCCAGCAGTGAATATGTATGGCCCTTCCCCAACTATGGCTACACCTTC.

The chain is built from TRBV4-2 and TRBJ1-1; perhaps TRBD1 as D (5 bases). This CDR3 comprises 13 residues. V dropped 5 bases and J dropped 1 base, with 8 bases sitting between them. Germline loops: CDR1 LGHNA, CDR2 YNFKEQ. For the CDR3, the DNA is TGTGCCAGCAGCTTCGACAGGAACACTGAAGCTTTCTTT. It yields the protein CASSFDRNTEAFF.

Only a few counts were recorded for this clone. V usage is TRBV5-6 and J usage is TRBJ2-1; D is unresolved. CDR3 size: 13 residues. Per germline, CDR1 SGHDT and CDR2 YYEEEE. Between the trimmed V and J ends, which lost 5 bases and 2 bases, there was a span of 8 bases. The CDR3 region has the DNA TGTGCCAGCAGTCCCCAGGCCTACAATGAGCAGTTCTTC. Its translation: CASSPQAYNEQFF.

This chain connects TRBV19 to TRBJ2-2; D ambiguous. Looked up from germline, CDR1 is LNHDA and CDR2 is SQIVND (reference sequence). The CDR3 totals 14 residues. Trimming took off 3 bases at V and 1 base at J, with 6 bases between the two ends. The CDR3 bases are TGTGCCAGTAGTATTTCCGTGAACACCGGGGAGCTGTTTTTT. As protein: CASSISVNTGELFF.

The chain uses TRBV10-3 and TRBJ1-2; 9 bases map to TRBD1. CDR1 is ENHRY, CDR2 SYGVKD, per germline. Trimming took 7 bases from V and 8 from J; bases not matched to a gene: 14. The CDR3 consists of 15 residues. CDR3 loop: CAIMGTGRVANGYTF. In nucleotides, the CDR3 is TGTGCCATCATGGGGACAGGGAGAGTCGCTAACGGCTACACCTTC.

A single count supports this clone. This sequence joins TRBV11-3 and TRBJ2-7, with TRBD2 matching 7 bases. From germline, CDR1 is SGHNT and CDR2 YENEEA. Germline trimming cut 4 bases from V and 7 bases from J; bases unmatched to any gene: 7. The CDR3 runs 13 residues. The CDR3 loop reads CASSSAWGGEQYF. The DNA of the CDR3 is TGTGCCAGCAGCTCCGCATGGGGGGGAGAGCAGTACTTC.

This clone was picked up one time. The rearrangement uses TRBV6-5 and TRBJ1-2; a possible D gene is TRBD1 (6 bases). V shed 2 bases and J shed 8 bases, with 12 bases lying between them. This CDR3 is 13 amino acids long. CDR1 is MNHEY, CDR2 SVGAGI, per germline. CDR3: CASSYRGQEGYTF. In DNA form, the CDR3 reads TGTGCCAGCAGTTACCGGGGGCAGGAAGGCTACACCTTC.

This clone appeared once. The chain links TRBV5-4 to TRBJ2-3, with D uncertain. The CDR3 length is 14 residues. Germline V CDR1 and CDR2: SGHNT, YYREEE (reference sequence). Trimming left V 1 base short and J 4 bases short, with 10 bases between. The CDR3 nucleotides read TGTGCCAGCAGCTTGAGCTTCGGGTCAGATACGCAGTATTTT. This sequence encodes CASSLSFGSDTQYF.

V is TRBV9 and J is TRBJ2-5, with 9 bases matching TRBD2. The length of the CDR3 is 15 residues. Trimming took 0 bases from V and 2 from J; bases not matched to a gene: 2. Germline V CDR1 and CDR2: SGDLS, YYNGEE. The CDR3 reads CASSVATSGQETQYF. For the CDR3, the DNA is TGTGCCAGCAGCGTAGCGACTAGCGGTCAAGAGACCCAGTACTTC. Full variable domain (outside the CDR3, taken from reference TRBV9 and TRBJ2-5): DSGVTQTPKHLITATGQRVTLRCSPRSGDLSVYWYQQSLDQGLQFLIQYYNGEERAKGNILERFSAQQFPDLHSELNLSSLELGDSALYFCASSVATSGQETQYFGPGTRLLVL.

CDR3 DNA: TGTGCCAGCAGTGACTCGGACACCGGGGAGCTGTTTTTT. This codes for CASSDSDTGELFF. V and J are TRBV6-4 and TRBJ2-2, with D unresolved. Trimming left V 0 bases short and J 3 bases short, with 2 bases between. This CDR3 contains 13 residues. Germline V lookup: CDR1 MRHNA, CDR2 SNTAGT.

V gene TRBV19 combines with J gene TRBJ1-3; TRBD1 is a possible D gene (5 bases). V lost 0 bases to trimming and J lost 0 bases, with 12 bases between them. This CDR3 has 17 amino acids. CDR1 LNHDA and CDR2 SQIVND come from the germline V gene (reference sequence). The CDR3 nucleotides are TGTGCCAGTAGTATAGATCGGGCCGGGGCCTCTGGAAACACCATATATTTT. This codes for CASSIDRAGASGNTIYF.

This CDR3 is CASSLVPAQETQYF. The CDR3 bases are TGCGCCAGCAGCTTGGTGCCAGCCCAAGAGACCCAGTACTTC. The chain uses TRBV5-1 and TRBJ2-5; D unclear. Trimming took off 0 bases at V and 1 base at J, with 7 bases between the two ends. The CDR3 runs 14 residues. Per the germline V gene, CDR1 is SGHRS and CDR2 is YFSETQ.

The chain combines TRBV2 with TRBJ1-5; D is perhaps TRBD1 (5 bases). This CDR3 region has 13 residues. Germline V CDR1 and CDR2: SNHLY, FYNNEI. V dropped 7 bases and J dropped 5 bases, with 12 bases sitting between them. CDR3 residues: CASIGGFDQPQHF. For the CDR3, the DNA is TGTGCCAGCATTGGGGGGTTTGATCAGCCCCAGCATTTT.

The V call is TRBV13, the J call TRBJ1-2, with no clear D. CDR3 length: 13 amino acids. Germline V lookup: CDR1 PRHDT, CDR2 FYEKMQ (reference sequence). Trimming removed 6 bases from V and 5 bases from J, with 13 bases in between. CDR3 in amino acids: CASSKYGDYGYTF. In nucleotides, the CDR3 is TGTGCCAGCAGTAAATACGGGGATTATGGCTACACCTTC.

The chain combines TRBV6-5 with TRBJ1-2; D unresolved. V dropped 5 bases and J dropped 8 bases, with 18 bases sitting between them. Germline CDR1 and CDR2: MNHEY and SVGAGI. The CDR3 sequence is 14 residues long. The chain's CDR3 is CASSKNREDKGYTF. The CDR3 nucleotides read TGTGCCAGCAGTAAAAACCGGGAGGATAAGGGCTACACCTTC.

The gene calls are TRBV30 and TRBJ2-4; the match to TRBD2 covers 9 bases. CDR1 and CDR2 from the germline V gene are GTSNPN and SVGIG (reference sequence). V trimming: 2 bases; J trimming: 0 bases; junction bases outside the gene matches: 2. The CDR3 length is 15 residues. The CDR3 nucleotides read TGTGCCTGGAGTAGACTAGCGGTAGCCAAAAACATTCAGTACTTC. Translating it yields CAWSRLAVAKNIQYF.

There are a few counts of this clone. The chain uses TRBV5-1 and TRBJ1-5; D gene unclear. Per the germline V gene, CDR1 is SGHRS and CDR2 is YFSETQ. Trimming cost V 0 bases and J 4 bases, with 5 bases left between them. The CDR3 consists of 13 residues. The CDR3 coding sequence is TGCGCCAGCAGCTTGGCAGGAAATCAGCCCCAGCATTTT. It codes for CASSLAGNQPQHF.

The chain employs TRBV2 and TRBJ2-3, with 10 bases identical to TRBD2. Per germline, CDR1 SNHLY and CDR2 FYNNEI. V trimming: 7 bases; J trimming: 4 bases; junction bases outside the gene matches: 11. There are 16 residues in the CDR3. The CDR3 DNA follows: TGTGCCAGCACCATAAGGCCTAGCGGGGGACCAGATACGCAGTATTTT. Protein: CASTIRPSGGPDTQYF.